The 14 T cell receptor beta chains below come from one sample, sequenced in a study of shared clonotypes between healthy human individuals. Using immunoSEQ multiplex PCR, the repertoire was profiled, and TCRdb retains in-frame clones only, with some absent. The data hold a few hundred thousand clones, with around 86% observed a single time. Sequencing used memory CD8+ T cells sorted from blood. Subset defined: CD45RO+ cells pooled with CCR7-negative TemRA cells. The source is a man aged 18 to 29 in good health.

The chain joins TRBV6-1 to TRBJ2-7; D uncertain. V shed 2 bases and J shed 5 bases, with 7 bases lying between them. The CDR3 is 12 residues long. From germline, CDR1 is MNHNS and CDR2 SASEGT. The CDR3 nucleotides read TGTGCCAGCAGTGAACTGGATCACGAGCAGTACTTC. This codes for CASSELDHEQYF.

The chain has TRBV5-1 and TRBJ2-3; D tentatively fits TRBD1 or TRBD2 (7 bases each). The CDR3 is 17 amino acids. Trimming removed 4 bases from V and 0 bases from J, with 18 bases in between. Per germline, CDR1 SGHRS and CDR2 YFSETQ. The CDR3 spells CASSLLREGASTDTQYF. The CDR3 DNA is TGCGCCAGCAGCCTATTGAGGGAGGGGGCGAGCACAGATACGCAGTATTTT.

This clone came up once. This chain links TRBV7-9 with TRBJ2-5; the D is unclear. V was trimmed by 5 bases and J by 5 bases, leaving 12 bases between them. The CDR3 has 13 amino acids. Germline CDR1 SEHNR, CDR2 FQNEAQ (reference sequence). Written as DNA, the CDR3 is TGTGCCAGCAGCCCCGCCTTGGTGGAGACCCAGTACTTC. It specifies CASSPALVETQYF.

V gene TRBV5-6 combines with J gene TRBJ1-3, with D unclear. Per the germline V gene, CDR1 is SGHDT and CDR2 is YYEEEE. V lost 0 bases and J lost 0, with 4 bases in between. The CDR3 consists of 14 residues. The CDR3 bases are TGTGCCAGCAGCTTGGGTCTCTCTGGAAACACCATATATTTT. It translates to CASSLGLSGNTIYF.

This rearrangement joins TRBV7-9 to TRBJ2-1; TRBD2 agrees at 14 bases. Trimming removed 3 bases from V and 8 bases from J; junction bases left unmatched: 6. This CDR3 region has 16 residues. Germline CDR1 is SEHNR and CDR2 is FQNEAQ (reference sequence). CDR3 amino acids: CASSFPGLAGVDEQFF. The CDR3 DNA is TGTGCCAGCAGCTTCCCGGGACTAGCGGGAGTGGATGAGCAGTTCTTC.

The CDR3 region has the DNA TGCGCCAGCAGCATATTTGGTCAGGGGGCATCAGATACGCAGTATTTT. Protein sequence: CASSIFGQGASDTQYF. The chain couples TRBV5-1 to TRBJ2-3; 8 bases agree with TRBD1. The junction had 11 bases not matched to a gene; V was cut back by 4 bases and J by 4 bases. The CDR3 consists of 16 residues. Per the germline V gene, CDR1 is SGHRS and CDR2 is YFSETQ.

The genes are TRBV29-1 and TRBJ2-7; 11 bases map to TRBD2. The CDR3 sequence is 16 residues long. Germline loops: CDR1 SQVTM, CDR2 ANQGSEA. Unmatched junction bases numbered 13, after V lost 7 bases and J lost 2 bases. The CDR3 reads CSAEDRKTSGAYEQYF. As DNA, the CDR3 is TGCAGCGCTGAGGATCGGAAGACTAGCGGGGCCTACGAGCAGTACTTC.

J is TRBJ2-5 and V is TRBV27; TRBD1 is a possible D gene (6 bases). V was clipped by 2 bases and J by 4 bases, with 11 bases between them. The CDR3 runs to 14 residues. Germline CDR1 is MNHEY and CDR2 is SMNVEV (reference sequence). The CDR3 nucleotides are TGTGCCAGCAGTTTACAGGGGTTGGGAGAGACCCAGTACTTC. It translates to CASSLQGLGETQYF.

J is TRBJ2-2 and V is TRBV9, with D possibly matching TRBD2 (5 bases). The germline V gene has CDR1 SGDLS and CDR2 YYNGEE. The V end was cut by 3 bases, the J end by 7 bases, with 7 bases between. The CDR3 has 12 residues. This CDR3 is CASSDGVGELFF. The DNA of the CDR3 is TGTGCCAGCAGCGACGGGGTCGGGGAGCTGTTTTTT.

The rearrangement links TRBV9 to TRBJ2-1; D remains ambiguous. The CDR3 is 13 amino acids. V was cut by 7 bases and J by 6 bases, with 14 bases left in between. Germline values: CDR1 SGDLS, CDR2 YYNGEE. As DNA, the CDR3 is TGTGCCAGCCCAAGGCAGCGACCCAATGAGCAGTTCTTC. Its protein is CASPRQRPNEQFF.

The rearrangement links TRBV30 to TRBJ2-1; D is unresolved. The CDR3 length is 16 residues. The germline V gene encodes CDR1 GTSNPN and CDR2 SVGIG (reference sequence). V shed 2 bases and J shed 3 bases, with 17 bases lying between them. The CDR3 here is CAWSLRAVMSYNEQFF. DNA for the CDR3: TGTGCCTGGAGTCTCCGTGCGGTCATGAGCTACAATGAGCAGTTCTTC.

The rearrangement links TRBV5-1 to TRBJ2-7; the D gene could be TRBD1 or TRBD2 (6 bases each). CDR3 size: 15 residues. Germline CDR1 and CDR2: SGHRS and YFSETQ. The V gene lost 3 bases and the J gene lost 1 base, with 14 bases spanning the gap. The CDR3 sequence is CASSSVGGRSYEQYF. CDR3 in DNA: TGCGCCAGCAGCTCCGTGGGGGGCCGTTCCTACGAGCAGTACTTC. Filled out from reference TRBV5-1 and TRBJ2-7, the complete variable domain reads KAGVTQTPRYLIKTRGQQVTLSCSPISGHRSVSWYQQTPGQGLQFLFEYFSETQRNKGNFPGRFSGRQFSNSRSEMNVSTLELGDSALYLCASSSVGGRSYEQYFGPGTRLTVT.

The J gene is TRBJ1-2, the V gene TRBV27, with D hard to call. V lost 3 bases, J lost 5 bases, and 19 bases lay in between. Germline V lookup: CDR1 MNHEY, CDR2 SMNVEV (reference sequence). The CDR3 spans 16 residues. The DNA for the CDR3 is TGTGCCAGCAGTTTGACTCTCCAAGGCACACATTATGGCTACACCTTC. Amino acid sequence: CASSLTLQGTHYGYTF.

This sequence joins TRBV28 and TRBJ2-6, with 12 bases lining up with TRBD2. V was clipped by 4 bases and J by 1 base; unmatched bases: 11. The CDR3 runs 20 residues. Germline loops: CDR1 MDHEN, CDR2 SYDVKM. As DNA, the CDR3 is TGTGCCAGCAGTTGGGGACTAGCGGGCGAACTAGAATCTGGGGCCAACGTCCTGACTTTC. Its translation: CASSWGLAGELESGANVLTF.